This T cell receptor beta chain was recorded in a study of shared clonotypes between healthy human individuals (dated by TCRdb to about 2020). Context from the whole study: Two women and three men aged 18 to 49 years were included in the cohort. Different laboratories and diverse techniques were used to prepare libraries and sequence TCR repertoires, to increase sequencing depth and limit assay-specific biases. Per donor, leukapheresis produced somewhere between about 0.94 and 9.5 billion PBMCs. For each donor, CD4 naive and CD4 memory were each run on three plates, CD8 naive on two plates, and CD8 memory on one plate. The study deeply sequenced blood TCR repertoires of five healthy adults to estimate repertoire size and the extent of clonotype sharing between individuals. The research as a whole found: Because the study included only a small number of donors, the genetic and exposure-history diversity represented was limited. Incomplete sequencing was indicated by rarefaction of sorted-subset datasets, despite the large sequencing depth. Naive subsets generally had larger estimated clonotype richness than memory subsets did. Sharing across a few donors was observed for roughly 5% of naive CD4, over 3% of naive CD8, over 2% of memory CD4, and roughly 0.4% of memory CD8 clonotypes. Sampling was restricted to blood, and TCR repertoires in tissues likely differ from the TCR repertoires found in blood. Pairwise subsampling indicated that sequencing depth was expected to affect the degree of clonotype sharing among donors. Compared with non-shared clonotypes, clonotypes shared by all four sorted-subset donors had higher generation probabilities.

TCR CDR3 regions were amplified from genomic DNA by multiplex PCR using the deep immunoSEQ assay. For each cell subset, the extracted genomic DNA was distributed evenly across all wells of several immunoSEQ 96-well plates, and each plate served as one replicate. For sorted subsets, each replicate PCR was loaded with 200 ng genomic DNA, equivalent to 32,000 or so T cell genomes. Purified libraries were quantified with a Qubit 3.0 fluorometer, sized on a Bioanalyzer 2100, and re-quantified with the KAPA Library Quantification kit. Every immunoSEQ 96-well plate was sequenced on a dedicated single-read 150-cycle Illumina NextSeq 550 flow cell. Regarding the original processing steps: Because only junctional sequences without quality scores were contained in the immunoSEQ output, filtering matching that applied to full-length reads could not be performed. Sequences were annotated with PyIR, a Python wrapper for IgBLAST v1.9, and V/J genes and CDR3 were assigned using IMGT germline references. Any read was removed if the V/J assignment was weak (E-value above 1e-6), the CDR3 was missing, or the read contained stop codons, out-of-frame junctions, or ambiguous translated residues. A V3J clonotype was defined by an identical inferred V gene, J gene, and CDR3 amino acid sequence. Percentage overlap between repertoires was calculated by dividing the number of shared unique clonotypes by the size of the smaller repertoire. Richness of each repertoire was evaluated using RTK rarefaction, the Chao1 estimator, and Recon v2.1 estimates of unobserved clonotypes. For all TCRbeta clonotypes obtained by the gDNA method from a few donors, generation probabilities were computed with OLGA. Drawn from immuneACCESS, this table holds only the in-frame rearrangements with V and J called that TCRdb kept. Clones are partly lost; checked studies trace under half to an unresolved V gene and leave the rest unexplained. That table is the source of V, J and clone size, and D and trimming were worked out from the DNA. Within this sample are 2 million to 2.5 million clones, with roughly 94% of them counted one time only. The ten largest clones add up to more than 0.1% of the sample.

The donors were healthy, HIV-negative adults with no recently reported acute infections or vaccinations. All donors were Caucasian adults living in Nashville, Tennessee, USA. Magnetic negative selection was used to enrich CD4+ T cells, after which naive cells were positively selected on CD45RA and the negative fraction became the memory subset. Blood was collected by leukapheresis, and PBMCs were isolated by Ficoll-Histopaque density gradient centrifugation and then cryopreserved in liquid nitrogen vapor phase. Purity and quantity of every magnetically sorted T cell population were checked by analytical flow cytometry. Each sorted fraction had its genomic DNA isolated and then quantified by UV absorbance on a Nanodrop 2000c. The CDR3 runs 13 amino acids, cysteine and phenylalanine included. Just the 39-base CDR3 DNA is kept, in frame starting at base 1. CDR1 MGHDK and CDR2 SYGVNS were looked up in the germline V gene. Trimming accounts for 2 bases at V and 7 bases at J, while the number of junction bases matched to no gene is 2.

On this clone itself: Which antigen it targets is not known. Base qualities were left out, and no much larger clone turns up one base away.

Sequenced: naive CD4+ T cells sorted from blood. The cell subset or site label on this specimen signifies: CD45RA+ positively selected. Recombination linked TRBV25-1 to TRBJ2-1, with TRBD2 matching 7 junction bases. The clonotype comes from a man aged 18 to 30 in good health. The CDR3 in this case is CASSEPGGNEQFF. At the DNA level, the sequence is TGTGCCAGCAGTGAACCCGGGGGGAATGAGCAGTTCTTC.